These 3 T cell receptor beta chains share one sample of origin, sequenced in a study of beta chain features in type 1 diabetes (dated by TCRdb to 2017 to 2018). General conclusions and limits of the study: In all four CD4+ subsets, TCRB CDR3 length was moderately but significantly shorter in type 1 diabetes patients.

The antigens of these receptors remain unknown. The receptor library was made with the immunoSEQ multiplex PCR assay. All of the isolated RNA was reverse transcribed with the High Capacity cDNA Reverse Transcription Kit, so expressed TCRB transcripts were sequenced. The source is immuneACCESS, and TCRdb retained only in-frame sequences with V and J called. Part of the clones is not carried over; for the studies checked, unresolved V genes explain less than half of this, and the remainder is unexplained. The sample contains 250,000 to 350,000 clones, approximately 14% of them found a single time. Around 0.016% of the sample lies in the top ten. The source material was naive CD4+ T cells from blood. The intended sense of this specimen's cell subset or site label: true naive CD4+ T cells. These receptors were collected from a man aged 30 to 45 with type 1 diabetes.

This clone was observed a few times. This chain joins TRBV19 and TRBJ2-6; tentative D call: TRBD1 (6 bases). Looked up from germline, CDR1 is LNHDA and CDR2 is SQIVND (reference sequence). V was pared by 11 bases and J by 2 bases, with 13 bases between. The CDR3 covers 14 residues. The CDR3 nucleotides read TGTGCCGTCGCCAAGGGGGCTGGGGCCAACGTCCTGACTTTC. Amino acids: CAVAKGAGANVLTF.

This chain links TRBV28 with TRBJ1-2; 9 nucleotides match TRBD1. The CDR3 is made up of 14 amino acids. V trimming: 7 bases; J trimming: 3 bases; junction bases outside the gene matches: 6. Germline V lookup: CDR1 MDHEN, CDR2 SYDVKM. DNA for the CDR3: TGTGCCAGCAAGACAGGGGGGCTCCACTATGGCTACACCTTC. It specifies CASKTGGLHYGYTF.

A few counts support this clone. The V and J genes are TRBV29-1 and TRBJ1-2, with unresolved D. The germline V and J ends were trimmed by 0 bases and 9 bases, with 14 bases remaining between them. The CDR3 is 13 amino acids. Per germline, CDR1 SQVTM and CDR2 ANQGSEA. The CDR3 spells CSVEDSGRLSYTF. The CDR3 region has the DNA TGCAGCGTTGAAGATTCAGGCCGTCTGAGCTACACCTTC.